These 15 T cell receptor beta chains originate from one sample sequenced in a study of T-cell memory formation after mild COVID-19. In TCRdb, the 5' RACE reads were re-called with MiXCR into one record per CDR3 protein. The data show about 250,000 distinct CDR3 sequences, roughly 18% seen once. The sample consisted of PBMCs or a T cell subset sorted from them (not recorded which). These receptors originate from a man aged 18 to 29 who had mild COVID-19 (a few samples of this study predate the infection). Cell type and time point are not known.

This clonotype was counted a few times. V is TRBV4-1 and J is TRBJ2-1; 11 nucleotides match TRBD1. Unmatched junction bases numbered 10, after V lost 5 bases and J lost 7 bases. Per the germline V gene, CDR1 is MGHRA and CDR2 is YSYEKL. This CDR3 has 16 amino acids. Here the CDR3 reads CASSTGPGQGANEQFF. CDR3 sequence (DNA): TGCGCCAGCAGCACTGGACCCGGACAGGGGGCGAATGAGCAGTTCTTC.

The chain is built from TRBV7-2 and TRBJ1-5; 7 nucleotides line up with TRBD1. V shed 4 bases and J 4 bases; nucleotides not matched to a gene: 7. Germline loops: CDR1 SGHTA, CDR2 FQGNSA. The CDR3 consists of 15 residues. The CDR3 loop reads CASSSWDSRNQPQHF. DNA for the CDR3: TGTGCCAGCAGCTCCTGGGACAGCCGTAATCAGCCCCAGCATTTT.

This clonotype was detected a few times. The rearrangement joins TRBV5-1 to TRBJ1-6; no clear D gene. Trimming shortened V by 0 bases and J by 7 bases, and 5 bases separated the two germline ends. Germline values: CDR1 SGHRS, CDR2 YFSETQ. The length of the CDR3 is 13 residues. The CDR3 loop is CASSLESNSPLHF. CDR3 DNA sequence: TGCGCCAGCAGCTTGGAGTCCAATTCACCCCTCCACTTT.

This sequence joins TRBV12-3 or TRBV12-4 and TRBJ2-3, with D tentatively TRBD1 (7 bases). The CDR3 is 16 amino acids. Trimming took 7 bases from V and 2 from J, leaving 19 bases between them. CDR3 in DNA: TGTGCCAGCACCGAGGGGGCAGGGGGACTCACAGATACGCAGTATTTT. It is translated as CASTEGAGGLTDTQYF.

The table lists this clonotype with a few counts. The chain employs TRBV15 and TRBJ2-7; weak D call: TRBD2 (5 bases). The germline CDR1 and CDR2 sequences are LNHNV and YYDKDF (reference sequence). Trimming stripped 3 bases from V and 1 base from J, with 10 bases between. This CDR3 spans 14 amino acids. The CDR3 nucleotides are TGTGCCACCAGCAGGGAAGGGAGATCCTACGAGCAGTACTTC. This translates into CATSREGRSYEQYF.

The CDR3 DNA follows: TGCAGTGCCCGGAGGATTAAGGACACTGAAGCTTTCTTT. This encodes CSARRIKDTEAFF. This chain links TRBV20-1 with TRBJ1-1; D gene uncertain. The V gene lost 6 bases and the J gene lost 3 bases, with 14 bases spanning the gap. The CDR3 has 13 residues. Germline CDR1 DFQATT, CDR2 SNEGSKA (reference sequence).

This chain uses TRBV15 with TRBJ2-1; 8 positions agree with TRBD2. The CDR3 extends over 16 amino acids. V trimming: 0 bases; J trimming: 7 bases; junction bases outside the gene matches: 8. The germline gives CDR1 LNHNV, CDR2 YYDKDF (reference sequence). CDR3 residues: CATSRDSPGLGNEQFF. The CDR3 DNA sequence: TGTGCCACCAGCAGAGACTCACCGGGACTAGGGAATGAGCAGTTCTTC. The variable domain in full, completed from reference TRBV15 and TRBJ2-1, reads DAMVIQNPRYQVTQFGKPVTLSCSQTLNHNVMYWYQQKSSQAPKLLFHYYDKDFNNEADTPDNFQSRRPNTSFCFLDIRSPGLGDTAMYLCATSRDSPGLGNEQFFGPGTRLTVL.

The chain is built from TRBV5-1 and TRBJ1-1; possibly TRBD1 for D (6 bases). The V gene's germline CDR1 is SGHRS and CDR2 YFSETQ. The CDR3 has 14 residues. V was cut by 0 bases and J by 5 bases, with 11 bases left in between. The CDR3 here is CASSLGKQGTEAFF. In DNA, the CDR3 is TGCGCCAGCAGCTTGGGGAAACAGGGAACTGAAGCTTTCTTT.

This clonotype occurred a few times. The CDR3 protein is CASSPGTSGGPYNEQFF. CDR3 coding DNA: TGTGCCAGCAGTCCTGGGACTAGCGGGGGGCCCTACAATGAGCAGTTCTTC. The rearrangement links TRBV12-3 or TRBV12-4 to TRBJ2-1; 15 bases agree with TRBD2. The CDR3 has 17 residues. The V gene end was trimmed by 5 bases and the J gene end by 2 bases; junction bases not matched to a gene: 4.

The sample holds a few counts of this clonotype. The gene calls are TRBV7-2 and TRBJ1-5; D is perhaps TRBD1 (5 bases). Trimming stripped 2 bases from V and 7 bases from J, with 12 bases between. Per the germline V gene, CDR1 is SGHTA and CDR2 is FQGNSA. The CDR3 is made up of 14 amino acids. The CDR3 protein is CASSLYGGEQPQHF. In DNA form, the CDR3 reads TGTGCCAGCAGCTTATATGGGGGAGAACAGCCCCAGCATTTT.

The V call is TRBV7-3, the J call TRBJ2-1; D gene uncertain. V lost 6 bases and J lost 4, with 13 bases in between. The CDR3 is 14 residues long. CDR1 is SGHTA and CDR2 is FQGTGA in the germline V gene. DNA of the CDR3: TGTGCCAGCAGGTCGGGTCTAACGTACAATGAGCAGTTCTTC. The encoded protein is CASRSGLTYNEQFF. The entire variable domain, with the rest obtained from reference TRBV7-3 and TRBJ2-1, is as follows: GAGVSQTPSNKVTEKGKYVELRCDPISGHTALYWYRQSLGQGPEFLIYFQGTGAADDSGLPNDRFFAVRPEGSVSTLKIQRTERGDSAVYLCASRSGLTYNEQFFGPGTRLTVL.

The gene calls are TRBV3-1 and TRBJ1-2; weak D call: TRBD1 (5 bases). With 4 bases removed from V and 4 bases from J, the gap between germline ends came to 10 bases. CDR1 and CDR2 (germline): LGHDT, YNNKEL (reference sequence). This CDR3 spans 13 amino acids. The CDR3 bases are TGTGCCAGCAGCCCCAGGGCCTCCTATGGCTACACCTTC. This translates into CASSPRASYGYTF.

The CDR3 spells CASNTDSSSWGETQYF. In nucleotides, the CDR3 is TGCGCCAGCAACACGGACAGCAGTTCTTGGGGAGAGACCCAGTACTTC. V is TRBV10-2 and J is TRBJ2-5, with D possibly matching TRBD1 (6 bases). The germline V gene encodes CDR1 WSHSY and CDR2 SAAADI. Deletions cut 7 bases from V and 4 bases from J, with 22 bases between. CDR3 length: 16 residues.

This clonotype has a handful of counts. V and J are TRBV7-3 and TRBJ1-2, with 7 nucleotides matching TRBD1. Per germline, CDR1 SGHTA and CDR2 FQGTGA. V lost 4 bases, J lost 8 bases, and 7 bases stayed unmatched. CDR3 size: 13 residues. CDR3 nucleotides: TGTGCCAGCAGCTCCCAGACAGGGCAGGGCTACACCTTC. This gives the protein CASSSQTGQGYTF.

This clonotype was seen only a few times. This chain uses TRBV12-3 or TRBV12-4 with TRBJ2-3, with unresolved D. The CDR3 contains 16 residues. The V and J ends lost 0 bases and 2 bases respectively, with 12 bases between them. This CDR3 reads CASSLARRQPTDTQYF. DNA of the CDR3: TGTGCCAGCAGTTTAGCGCGGCGACAACCCACAGATACGCAGTATTTT.